This TCR beta chain came from a study of Ad26.COV2.S vaccination and SARS-CoV-2 variants (dated by TCRdb to the early 2020s). At the level of the whole study: Vaccine-arm donors came from COV1001, a multicentre, randomized, double-blind, placebo-controlled phase I-IIa trial of Ad26.COV2.S in healthy adults. Ad26.COV2.S was administered intramuscularly at a dose of 5x10^10 or 1x10^11 viral particles, either as one shot or as two shots given 56 days apart. TCRbeta repertoire sequencing served as the tool for gauging how specific and how broad the SARS-CoV-2-reactive T cell receptors were following Ad26.COV2.S vaccination. A total of some 30 samples were included in the TCR-sequenced set, comprising 19 Ad26.COV2.S vaccine recipients, 5 placebo recipients and 8 SARS-CoV-2 convalescent individuals. Trial participants were randomized into five groups of five, in which low-dose or high-dose Ad26.COV2.S was given once or twice, or placebo was given on both occasions. Throughout the experiments and outcome assessment, investigators stayed blinded to trial group allocation. Broader findings and caveats from the paper: According to the authors, total T cell responses may have been underestimated by the TCR breadth and depth analyses. Higher spike-specific TCR breadth was observed in Ad26.COV2.S recipients than in placebo recipients (P = 0.0014). After vaccination, substantial breadth of spike-specific CD8+ and CD4+ T cell responses was reported. The study was not powered for comparison of responses between vaccine doses or regimens. Comparable non-spike TCR breadth was observed between vaccine and placebo recipients, consistent with only spike being contained in the vaccine.

Turning to this clone: Its antigen remains unidentified. The record has no base qualities; no much larger clone is one base away.

In the germline V gene, CDR1 corresponds to MGHRA and CDR2 to YSYEKL. From V the trimming removes 1 base and from J it removes 2 bases, while the gene matches leave 7 bases of the junction unaccounted for. The CDR3 contains 16 residues, cysteine and phenylalanine counted. The retained sequence is limited to the CDR3, 48 bases, with the frame set at the first base. The sample's treatment or condition, from its label and the paper: some 19 received Ad26.COV2.S at low or high dose, single or two shots; 5 received placebo; per-sample allocation not given. For vaccine and placebo recipients, repertoires were sequenced using samples collected on day 63 after the first injection. Between 29 July and 7 August 2020, Cohort 1b enrolled around 24 adults aged 18-55 years at one site in Boston, USA. Ad26.COV2.S was a replication-incompetent adenovirus type 26 vector expressing a prefusion-stabilized SARS-CoV-2 spike protein from the original Wuhan strain.

TCRbeta CDR3 regions were sequenced with the immunoSEQ Assay. After extraction, genomic DNA underwent amplification by bias-controlled multiplex PCR, followed by high-throughput sequencing. The authors processed their data as follows. To quantify the absolute abundance of each unique TCRbeta CDR3 region, sequences were collapsed and filtered. T cell fraction was estimated by normalizing TCRbeta template counts to usable DNA, with usable DNA measured through amplification of reference genes found in all nucleated cells. Repertoire TCRs were annotated as SARS-CoV-2-specific when V gene, CDR3 amino acid sequence and J gene were exactly matched to a known reactive TCR set. The reference SARS-CoV-2 TCR set was derived from MIRA and filtered for enrichment in COVID-19-positive ImmuneCODE repertoires, a step that removed public or cross-reactive TCRs. Using the MIRA antigens, annotated TCRs were further analysed by specific ORF or by position within an ORF. Breadth was defined as the number of annotated unique rearrangements divided by the total number of unique productive rearrangements, and depth was defined as the summed frequency of the annotated unique rearrangements. Two-sided Wilcoxon rank-sum tests were applied when comparing TCR breadth between groups. Held by TCRdb, this immuneACCESS table contains in-frame sequences only and omits some clones. Under half of the omission traces to an unresolved V gene where checked; the cause of the rest is unknown. V and J calls plus clone size are reproduced from that table; the DNA served to infer D and trimming. The sample profile shows 450,000 to 550,000 clones; about 91% of them were found once. In total, the top ten clones hold about 2.5% of the sample.

The sample in question was peripheral blood, obtained in a trial of Ad26.COV2.S vaccine versus placebo. Here the chain combines TRBV4-1 and TRBJ1-2, and 7 junction bases match TRBD1. The sequence was collected from a person between 18 and 59 years old who received the Ad26.COV2.S COVID-19 vaccine or a placebo. At the DNA level, the sequence is TGCGCCAGCAGCCAAGGTTTCGACAGGGTGAACTATGGCTACACCTTC. It encodes CASSQGFDRVNYGYTF.